Listed below are T cell receptor beta chains from one sample, sequenced in a study of shared clonotypes between healthy human individuals. Here immunoSEQ multiplex PCR was the method, and the copy in TCRdb shows in-frame clones only, minus some. Seen here are some 2.4 million clones, 93% observed once, and the top ten hold roughly 0.39%. Input material: naive CD4+ T cells from PBMCs. The receptors stem from a man in his late teens or twenties in good health. Some clones in this sample may be carry-over from other donors' samples. The conserved cysteine and the conserved F or W are not part of the CDR3 here. Clone size is not always given. Where it is, it says once, few, many or a class for expanded clones.

size,V,J,CDR3
.,TRBV7-8,TRBJ1-3,ASSPRRGGGNTIY
.,TRBV6-4,TRBJ2-1,ASSPRTSGWDHEQF
.,TRBV5-6,TRBJ1-2,ASSTRGYGYT
once,TRBV27,TRBJ2-7,ASSPRDGPYEQY
.,TRBV7-9,TRBJ1-4,ASSFRSGGSEKLF
.,TRBV20-1,TRBJ1-5,SAATGEPQH
once,TRBV9,TRBJ2-1,ASSVETFYNEQF
.,TRBV6-1,TRBJ1-2,ASSAEGFSGYT
.,TRBV11-2,TRBJ1-5,ASSLGFVGSPQH
.,TRBV27,TRBJ2-7,ASSFFPPAGETYEQY
.,TRBV29-1,TRBJ2-7,SGQEQGSSPHEQY
.,TRBV4-3,TRBJ2-5,ASSQERGGRAPETQY
once,TRBV29-1,TRBJ2-5,SPGTYQETQY
.,TRBV5-1,TRBJ2-7,ASSLGQAEQY
.,TRBV9,TRBJ2-7,ASQLGPQGGEQY
.,TRBV6-4,TRBJ2-7,ARGDSFSYEQY
.,TRBV2,TRBJ1-2,ASSSQGANYGYT
.,TRBV7-2,TRBJ1-2,ASSQGASNYGYT
.,TRBV11-1,TRBJ1-1,ASSSQPGQEEAF
.,TRBV19,TRBJ2-3,ASRRGQTSTDTQY
.,TRBV27,TRBJ1-3,ASSPPGNTIY
.,TRBV5-1,TRBJ2-7,ASSLAGGGRTYEQY
once,TRBV7-9,TRBJ2-2,ASSLAGGTNTGELF
.,TRBV5-1,TRBJ2-1,ASSFLAGGPNEQF
.,TRBV9,TRBJ2-3,ASSVVGGGSTDTQY
.,TRBV5-3,TRBJ2-5,ARSLLETQY
.,TRBV11-2,TRBJ2-1,ASSLVFQLGNNEQF
.,TRBV28,TRBJ2-7,ASTPQLAGVHEQY
.,TRBV9,TRBJ2-7,ASSPNLAAYEQY
once,TRBV4-1,TRBJ1-4,ASSRGPANNEKLF
.,TRBV7-8,TRBJ2-1,ASSPRETSGRSYNEQF
once,TRBV5-1,TRBJ2-7,ASSAPDRVAYEQY
.,TRBV5-1,TRBJ2-1,ASSLTPPGNEQF
.,TRBV27,TRBJ2-5,ASSLDRGGETQY
.,TRBV7-9,TRBJ2-6,ASSFIRAAGANVLT
.,TRBV7-9,TRBJ2-7,ASSLTGVQGEQY
once,TRBV25-1,TRBJ1-5,ASSHRVDNQPQH
.,TRBV28,TRBJ2-1,ASCNSGLAGLYNEQF
few,TRBV5-1,TRBJ1-4,ASSPGQGATNEKLF
.,TRBV5-6,TRBJ1-5,ASSLAGFSNQPQH